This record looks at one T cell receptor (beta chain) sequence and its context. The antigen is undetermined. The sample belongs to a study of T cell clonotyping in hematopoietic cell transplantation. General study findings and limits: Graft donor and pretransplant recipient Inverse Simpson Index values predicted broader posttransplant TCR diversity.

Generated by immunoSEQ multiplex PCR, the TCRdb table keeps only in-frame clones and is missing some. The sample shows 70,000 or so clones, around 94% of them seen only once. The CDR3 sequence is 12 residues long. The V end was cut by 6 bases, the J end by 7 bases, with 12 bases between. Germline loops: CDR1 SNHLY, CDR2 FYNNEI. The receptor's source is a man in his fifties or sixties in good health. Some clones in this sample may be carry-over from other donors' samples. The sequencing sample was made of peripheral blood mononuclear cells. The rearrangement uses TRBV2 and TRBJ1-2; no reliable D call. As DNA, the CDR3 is TGTGCCAGCAGACCCTCGTGGGGTGGCTACACCTTC. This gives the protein CASRPSWGGYTF.